The 8 T cell receptor beta chains below all came from one sample that was sequenced in a study of human T cells and chemical hapten exposure. Time point here: pre-sensitization, week 0. Documented treatment: therapeutic diphenylcyclopropenone sensitization with weekly scalp DPC. TCRdb ran MiXCR on the RACE reads and lists one entry per CDR3 protein. This sample carries 200,000 to 300,000 distinct CDR3 sequences, approximately 8.4% of them seen once, and the ten largest clones take about 2.1%. Specimen: whole blood, collected in connection with sensitization to the hapten diphenylcyclopropenone (DPC). All receptors derive from a woman aged 35 to 49 with alopecia areata. Some clones in this sample may be carry-over from other donors' samples.

This rearrangement joins TRBV7-3 to TRBJ1-5; D remains ambiguous. This CDR3 contains 11 residues. V was cut by 10 bases and J by 3 bases, with 7 bases left in between. Germline values: CDR1 SGHTA, CDR2 FQGTGA. The CDR3 region has the DNA TGTGCCAACGGGAACAATCAGCCCCAGCATTTT. Protein sequence: CANGNNQPQHF.

This rearrangement joins TRBV11-2 to TRBJ2-1, with D maybe TRBD2 (5 bases). Germline CDR1 and CDR2: SGHAT and FQNNGV. The CDR3 totals 15 residues. Trimming pared 5 bases from V and 0 bases from J, leaving 11 bases between. The CDR3 loop is CASSQAVSSYNEQFF. The CDR3 region has the DNA TGTGCCAGCAGCCAAGCGGTGAGCTCCTACAATGAGCAGTTCTTC.

This clonotype was counted ten times or more. The gene calls are TRBV7-3 and TRBJ1-1, with TRBD1 matching 7 bases. The germline CDR1 and CDR2 sequences are SGHTA and FQGTGA. V lost 6 bases to trimming and J lost 0 bases; unmatched junction nucleotides: 4. The CDR3 length is 14 residues. CDR3 amino acids: CASRRDSLNTEAFF. The CDR3 coding sequence is TGTGCCAGCAGAAGGGACAGCCTGAACACTGAAGCTTTCTTT.

This clonotype was observed a handful of times. This CDR3 reads CASSLDSADNSPLHF. CDR3 in DNA: TGTGCCAGCAGTCTGGACAGTGCAGATAATTCACCCCTCCACTTT. The chain carries TRBV12-3 or TRBV12-4 and TRBJ1-6, with TRBD1 as a possible D gene (6 bases). Trimming shortened V by 5 bases and J by 5 bases, and 13 bases separated the two germline ends. The length of the CDR3 is 15 residues.

V usage is TRBV7-9 and J usage is TRBJ2-1, with 7 bases fitting TRBD2. Germline V gene data show CDR1 as SEHNR and CDR2 as FQNEAQ (reference sequence). Trimming cost V 1 base and J 8 bases; bases outside gene matches: 5. The CDR3 consists of 14 residues. CDR3 sequence (DNA): TGTGCCAGCAGCTTAGTTGCGGGAGTCCATGAGCAGTTCTTC. Its translation: CASSLVAGVHEQFF.

This chain links TRBV2 with TRBJ2-7; no clear D gene. The CDR3 sequence is 11 residues long. CDR1 SNHLY and CDR2 FYNNEI come from the germline V gene. The germline V and J ends were trimmed by 3 bases and 5 bases, with 5 bases remaining between them. As DNA, the CDR3 is TGTGCCAGCAGTGAGGTCCACGAGCAGTACTTC. Residues: CASSEVHEQYF. Looking up the rest from reference TRBV2 and TRBJ2-7 gives the full variable domain: EPEVTQTPSHQVTQMGQEVILRCVPISNHLYFYWYRQILGQKVEFLVSFYNNEISEKSEIFDDQFSVERPDGSNFTLKIRSTKLEDSAMYFCASSEVHEQYFGPGTRLTVT.

The chain carries TRBV7-9 and TRBJ2-7; 7 bases match TRBD2. The CDR3 runs 13 residues. Germline CDR1 and CDR2: SEHNR and FQNEAQ (reference sequence). J was trimmed by 3 bases and V by 5 bases; bases with no gene match: 4. CDR3 nucleotide sequence: TGTGCCAGCAGCCGTTCGGGGGGCTACGAGCAGTACTTC. Translating it yields CASSRSGGYEQYF.

This clonotype was picked up many times. The CDR3 DNA is TGTGCCAGTAGCGAGCGGTACGACACCGGGGAGCTGTTTTTT. Translating gives CASSERYDTGELFF. V usage is TRBV19 and J usage is TRBJ2-2; possible D gene TRBD2, 5 bases. CDR1 and CDR2 from the germline V gene are LNHDA and SQIVND (reference sequence). Trimming took off 6 bases at V and 3 bases at J, with 11 bases between the two ends. CDR3 length: 14 amino acids.